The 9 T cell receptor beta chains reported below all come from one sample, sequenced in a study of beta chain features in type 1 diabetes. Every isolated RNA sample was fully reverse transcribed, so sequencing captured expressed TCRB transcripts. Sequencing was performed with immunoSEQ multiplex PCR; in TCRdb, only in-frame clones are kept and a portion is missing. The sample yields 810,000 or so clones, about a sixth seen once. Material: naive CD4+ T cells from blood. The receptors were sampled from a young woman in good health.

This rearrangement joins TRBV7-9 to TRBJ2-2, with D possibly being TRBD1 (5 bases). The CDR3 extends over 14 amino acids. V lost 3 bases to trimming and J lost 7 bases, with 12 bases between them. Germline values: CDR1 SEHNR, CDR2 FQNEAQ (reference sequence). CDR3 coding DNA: TGTGCCAGCAGCTTCGGGCAGGGTGTCGGGGAGCTGTTTTTT. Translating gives CASSFGQGVGELFF.

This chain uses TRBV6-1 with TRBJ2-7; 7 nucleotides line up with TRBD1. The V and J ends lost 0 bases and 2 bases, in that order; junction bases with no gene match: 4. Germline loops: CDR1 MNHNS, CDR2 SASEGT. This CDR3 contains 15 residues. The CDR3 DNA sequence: TGTGCCAGCAGTGAAGCTCCAGGGGGAACCTACGAGCAGTACTTC. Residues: CASSEAPGGTYEQYF.

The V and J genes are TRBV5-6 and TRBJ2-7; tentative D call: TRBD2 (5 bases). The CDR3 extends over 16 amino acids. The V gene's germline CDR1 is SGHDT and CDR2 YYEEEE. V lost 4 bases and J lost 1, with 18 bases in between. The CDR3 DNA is TGTGCCAGCAGCCCGGCTATAGCGCACATTTCCTACGAGCAGTACTTC. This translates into CASSPAIAHISYEQYF.

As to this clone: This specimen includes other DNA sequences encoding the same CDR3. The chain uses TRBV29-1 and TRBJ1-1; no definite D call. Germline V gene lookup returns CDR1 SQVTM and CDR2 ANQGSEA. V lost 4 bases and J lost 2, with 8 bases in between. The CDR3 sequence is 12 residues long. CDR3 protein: CSVGRQNTEAFF. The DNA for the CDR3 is TGCAGCGTTGGAAGACAAAACACTGAAGCTTTCTTT. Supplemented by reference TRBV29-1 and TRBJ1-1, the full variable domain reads SAVISQKPSRDICQRGTSLTIQCQVDSQVTMMFWYRQQPGQSLTLIATANQGSEATYESGFVIDKFPISRPNLTFSTLTVSNMSPEDSSIYLCSVGRQNTEAFFGQGTRLTVV.

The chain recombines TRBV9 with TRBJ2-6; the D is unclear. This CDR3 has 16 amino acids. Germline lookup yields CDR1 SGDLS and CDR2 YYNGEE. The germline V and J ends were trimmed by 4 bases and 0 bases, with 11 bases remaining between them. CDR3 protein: CASSPRRNSGANVLTF. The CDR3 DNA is TGTGCCAGCAGCCCCCGCAGGAACTCTGGGGCCAACGTCCTGACTTTC.

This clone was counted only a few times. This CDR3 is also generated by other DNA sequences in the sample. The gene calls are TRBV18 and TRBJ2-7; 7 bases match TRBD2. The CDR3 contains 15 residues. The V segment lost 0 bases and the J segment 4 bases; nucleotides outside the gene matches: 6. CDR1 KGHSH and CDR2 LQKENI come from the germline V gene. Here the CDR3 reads CASSPPASGAYEQYF. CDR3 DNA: TGTGCCAGCTCACCACCGGCTAGCGGAGCTTACGAGCAGTACTTC.

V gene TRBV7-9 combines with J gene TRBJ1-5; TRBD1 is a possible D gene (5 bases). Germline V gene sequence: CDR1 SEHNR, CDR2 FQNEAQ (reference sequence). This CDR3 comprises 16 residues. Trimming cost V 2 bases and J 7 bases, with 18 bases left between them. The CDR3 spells CASSLNLGTSRQPQHF. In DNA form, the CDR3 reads TGTGCCAGCAGCTTAAACTTAGGGACTTCGCGCCAGCCCCAGCATTTT. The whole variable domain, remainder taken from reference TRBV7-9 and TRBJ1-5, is DTGVSQNPRHKITKRGQNVTFRCDPISEHNRLYWYRQTLGQGPEFLTYFQNEAQLEKSRLLSDRFSAERPKGSFSTLEIQRTEQGDSAMYLCASSLNLGTSRQPQHFGDGTRLSIL.

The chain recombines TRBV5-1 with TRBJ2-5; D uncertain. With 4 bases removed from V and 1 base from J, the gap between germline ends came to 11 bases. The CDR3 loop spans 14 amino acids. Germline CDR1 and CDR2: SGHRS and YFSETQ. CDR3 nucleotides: TGCGCCAGCAGCCTCATACAGAGCCAAGAGACCCAGTACTTC. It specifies CASSLIQSQETQYF.

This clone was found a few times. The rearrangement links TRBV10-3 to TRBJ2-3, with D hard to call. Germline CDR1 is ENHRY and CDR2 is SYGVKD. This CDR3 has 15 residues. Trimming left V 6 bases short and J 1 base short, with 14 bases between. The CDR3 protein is CAIRGRLHGTDTQYF. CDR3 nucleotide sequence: TGTGCCATCAGGGGAAGGCTCCACGGCACAGATACGCAGTATTTT.